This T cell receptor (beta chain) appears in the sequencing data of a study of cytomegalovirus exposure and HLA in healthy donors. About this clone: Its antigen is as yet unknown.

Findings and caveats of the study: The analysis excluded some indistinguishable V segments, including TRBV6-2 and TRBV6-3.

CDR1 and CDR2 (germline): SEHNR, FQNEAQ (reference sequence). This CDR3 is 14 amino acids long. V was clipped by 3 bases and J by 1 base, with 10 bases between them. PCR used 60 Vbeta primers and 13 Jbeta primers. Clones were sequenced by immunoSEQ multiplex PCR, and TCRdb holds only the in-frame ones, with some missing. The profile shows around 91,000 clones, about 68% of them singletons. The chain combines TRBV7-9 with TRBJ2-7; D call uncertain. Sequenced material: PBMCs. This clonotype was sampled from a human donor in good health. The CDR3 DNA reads TGTGCCAGCAGCTTGAACACAGCTTCCTACGAGCAGTACTTC. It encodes CASSLNTASYEQYF.